This TCR beta chain emerged from a study of CD8+CD57+ T cells in acquired aplastic anemia. Study details: Sorted CD4+ plus CD8+ cells gave DNA averaging roughly 3.2 ug.

Genomic DNA acted as the template from which TCR beta VDJ combination and CDR3 sequence profiling were carried out. One entry per CDR3 protein results from TCRdb running MiXCR on the reads. The sample yields about 170,000 distinct CDR3 sequences, roughly 43% seen once. The germline CDR1 and CDR2 sequences are SEHNR and FQNEAQ (reference sequence). This CDR3 spans 14 amino acids. With 5 bases removed from V and 3 bases from J, the gap between germline ends came to 11 bases. This clonotype was counted ten times or more. Before being chosen for sequencing, patients had shown CD8+CD57+ cell expansion by flow cytometry. At blood sampling, none of the patients had yet received therapy.

This TCR was recovered from a human donor with aplastic anemia. The specimen sequenced was sorted CD4+, CD8+, or CD8+CD57+ T cells (not recorded which) from PBMCs. This chain joins TRBV7-9 and TRBJ2-1, with D possibly being TRBD1 (5 bases). CDR3 in DNA: TGTGCCAGCAGCAGGGGTAGGGTCTACAATGAGCAGTTCTTC. Translated: CASSRGRVYNEQFF. The variable domain in full, completed from reference TRBV7-9 and TRBJ2-1, reads DTGVSQNPRHKITKRGQNVTFRCDPISEHNRLYWYRQTLGQGPEFLTYFQNEAQLEKSRLLSDRFSAERPKGSFSTLEIQRTEQGDSAMYLCASSRGRVYNEQFFGPGTRLTVL.